The rows below give T cell receptor beta chains drawn from one sample of a study of blood T cell repertoires in COVID-19. Using immunoSEQ multiplex PCR, the repertoire was profiled, and TCRdb retains in-frame clones only, with some absent. Of 53,000 or so clones in the sample, about 76% were seen once. The specimen was peripheral blood. The receptors were sampled from a man aged 50-60 years with active or convalescent COVID-19. Both conserved end residues are part of each CDR3. D genes are given only for firm matches. The listing skips clone size in some rows; elsewhere it reads once, few, many or a size class.

j_call,v_call,clone_size,d_call,cdr3_length,cdr3_nt,cdr3_aa
TRBJ1-2,TRBV3-1/TRBV3-2,-,TRBD1,13,TGTGCCAGCAGCCAACGGACAGGTGGCGGCTACACCTTC,CASSQRTGGGYTF
TRBJ2-5,TRBV2,-,-,12,TGTGCCGTTGCAGGGCCACAAGAGACCCAGTACTTC,CAVAGPQETQYF
TRBJ2-7,TRBV5-1,-,-,15,TGCGCCAGCAGTTCGCGGAGTACCAGCTCCTACGAGCAGTACTTC,CASSSRSTSSYEQYF
TRBJ1-2,TRBV29-1,-,TRBD1,13,TGCAGCGTCGTCGACAGGGAGGCCTATGGCTACACCTTC,CSVVDREAYGYTF
TRBJ2-7,TRBV7-9,-,TRBD2,14,TGTGCCAGCAGCTCCCCGGGACTAGCTCTCGAGCAGTACTTC,CASSSPGLALEQYF
TRBJ1-4,TRBV19,-,-,14,TGTGCCAGTAGTAGACGGACAGCTAATGAAAAACTGTTTTTT,CASSRRTANEKLFF
TRBJ1-5,TRBV7-2,-,TRBD1,14,TGTGCCAGCAGCTCAGGGGGTGGCAATCAGCCCCAGCATTTT,CASSSGGGNQPQHF
TRBJ1-5,TRBV6-5,-,TRBD1,15,TGTGCCAGCAGCACGGGACAGGCCTCAAATCAGCCCCAGCATTTT,CASSTGQASNQPQHF
TRBJ1-5,TRBV27,-,TRBD1,14,TGTGCCAGCAGGGGAACAGGGGGCGGTCAGCCCCAGCATTTT,CASRGTGGGQPQHF
TRBJ2-3,TRBV7-2,-,TRBD2,15,TGTGCCAGCAGCTTGAGTAGCGGGAGTGCAGATACGCAGTATTTT,CASSLSSGSADTQYF
TRBJ2-1,TRBV18,-,TRBD2,16,TGTGCCAGCTCACTATTAGCGGGAGGGTCCTACAATGAGCAGTTCTTC,CASSLLAGGSYNEQFF
TRBJ2-1,TRBV19,-,-,15,TGTGCCAGTAGTATTTCGGGCGGGGTGCACAATGAGCAGTTCTTC,CASSISGGVHNEQFF
TRBJ1-5,TRBV10-3,-,TRBD1,13,TGTGCCATCAGTGAAGACAGGGCCCAGCCCCAGCATTTT,CAISEDRAQPQHF
TRBJ1-2,TRBV6-6,-,-,13,TGTGCCAGCAGTTCGACAGACAACTATGGCTACACCTTC,CASSSTDNYGYTF
TRBJ2-1,TRBV27,-,-,13,TGTGCCAGCAGCCTCGGACAGTACAATGAGCAGTTCTTC,CASSLGQYNEQFF
TRBJ2-7,TRBV7-6,-,-,15,TGTGCCAGCAGTTCCTGGGGCAGAATCACCTACGAGCAGTACTTC,CASSSWGRITYEQYF
TRBJ1-1,TRBV5-1,few,-,15,TGCGCCAGCAGCTTGGGGACAGAATCGAACACTGAAGCTTTCTTT,CASSLGTESNTEAFF